The clone carrying this T cell receptor beta chain was seen a few times. Its specificity is not known. Naive CD8 T cells underwent sorting with the CD8+CD4-CCR7+CD45RA+ definition. The data were taken from a study of molecular identifiers for immune sequencing clone quantification. Study-level results: Jurkat TCR RNA that was spiked in from one cell was reportedly detectable among some 980,000 naive cells.

J gave up 5 bases and V 3 bases, and 1 base lay outside the gene matches. The CDR3 loop spans 14 amino acids. Germline CDR1 reads LNHDA; CDR2 reads SQIVND (reference sequence). TCR libraries were built in bulk with a published protocol and specific TCR primers. TCRdb used MiXCR to reprocess the PCR reads, holding one entry per CDR3 protein. The table lists about 630,000 distinct CDR3 sequences, roughly 27% of them singletons. Sequencing used naive CD8+ T cells from blood, with Jurkat cell RNA spiked in. Documented subset: FACS-sorted CD8+CD4-CCR7+CD45RA+ naive T cells. The TCR originated in a human donor in good health. Some libraries in this study had Jurkat cell RNA spiked in. J is TRBJ1-6 and V is TRBV19; 7 nucleotides align to TRBD1. The CDR3 DNA reads as TGTGCCAGTAGTATTGGGACAGATAATTCACCCCTCCACTTT. It codes for CASSIGTDNSPLHF.